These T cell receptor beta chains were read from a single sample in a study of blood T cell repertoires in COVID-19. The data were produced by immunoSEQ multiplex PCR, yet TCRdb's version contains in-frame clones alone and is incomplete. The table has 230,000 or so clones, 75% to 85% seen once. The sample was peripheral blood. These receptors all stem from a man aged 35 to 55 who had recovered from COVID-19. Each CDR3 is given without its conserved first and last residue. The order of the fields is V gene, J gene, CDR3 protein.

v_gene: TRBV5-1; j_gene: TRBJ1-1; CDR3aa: ASSLVRTGDTEAF
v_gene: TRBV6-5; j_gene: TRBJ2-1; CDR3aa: ASSRTSGSHEQF
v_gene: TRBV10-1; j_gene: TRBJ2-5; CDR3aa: ASGASGGEETQY
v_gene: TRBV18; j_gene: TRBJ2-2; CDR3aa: ASSPRRGLGGTANTGELF
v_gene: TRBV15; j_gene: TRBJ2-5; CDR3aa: ATSRQGRETQY
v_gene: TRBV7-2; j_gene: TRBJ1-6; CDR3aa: ASSRPGTYNSPLH
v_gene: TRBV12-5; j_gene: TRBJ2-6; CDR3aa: ASGLGDSSGANVLT
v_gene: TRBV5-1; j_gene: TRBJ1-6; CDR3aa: ASQLDSNSPLH
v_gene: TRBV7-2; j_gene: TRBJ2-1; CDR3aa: ASSLMQGKVNEQF
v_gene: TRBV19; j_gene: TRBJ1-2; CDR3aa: ASSPGTGRSGGYT
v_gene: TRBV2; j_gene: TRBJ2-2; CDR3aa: ASSERDTGELF
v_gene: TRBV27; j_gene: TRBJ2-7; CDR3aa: ASSRRDYSYEQY
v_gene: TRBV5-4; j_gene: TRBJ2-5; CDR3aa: ASSTRTSGGETQY
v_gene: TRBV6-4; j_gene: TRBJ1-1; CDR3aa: ASSGAYVAVNTEAF
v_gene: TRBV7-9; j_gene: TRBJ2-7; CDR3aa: ASSPGGRIYEQY
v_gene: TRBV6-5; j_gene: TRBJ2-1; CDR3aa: ASSRQPRGGEF
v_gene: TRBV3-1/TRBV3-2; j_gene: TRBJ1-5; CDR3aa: ASSQGQGGGNQPQH
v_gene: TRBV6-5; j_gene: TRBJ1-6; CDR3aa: ASSGRGSDSPLH
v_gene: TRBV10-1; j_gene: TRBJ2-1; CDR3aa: ASSAERTYNEQF
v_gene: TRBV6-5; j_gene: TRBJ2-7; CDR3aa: ASSPRTDNYEQY
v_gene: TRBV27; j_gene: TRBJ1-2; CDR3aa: ASRVAGTANYGYT
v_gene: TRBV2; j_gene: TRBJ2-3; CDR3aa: ASSAMTSSDTQY
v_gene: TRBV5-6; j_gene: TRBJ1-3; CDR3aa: ASSFWTGYSGNTIY
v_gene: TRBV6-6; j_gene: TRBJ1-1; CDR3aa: ASRTRTEAF
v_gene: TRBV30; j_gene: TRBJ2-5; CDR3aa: AWRGAGLVSLETQY
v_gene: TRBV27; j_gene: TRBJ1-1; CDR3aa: ASSWSRGTEAF
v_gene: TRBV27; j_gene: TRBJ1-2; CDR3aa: ASSLMAGDYGYT
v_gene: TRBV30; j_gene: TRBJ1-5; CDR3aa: AWAPGESNQPQH
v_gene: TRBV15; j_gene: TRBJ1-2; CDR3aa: ATSRDRGANYGYT